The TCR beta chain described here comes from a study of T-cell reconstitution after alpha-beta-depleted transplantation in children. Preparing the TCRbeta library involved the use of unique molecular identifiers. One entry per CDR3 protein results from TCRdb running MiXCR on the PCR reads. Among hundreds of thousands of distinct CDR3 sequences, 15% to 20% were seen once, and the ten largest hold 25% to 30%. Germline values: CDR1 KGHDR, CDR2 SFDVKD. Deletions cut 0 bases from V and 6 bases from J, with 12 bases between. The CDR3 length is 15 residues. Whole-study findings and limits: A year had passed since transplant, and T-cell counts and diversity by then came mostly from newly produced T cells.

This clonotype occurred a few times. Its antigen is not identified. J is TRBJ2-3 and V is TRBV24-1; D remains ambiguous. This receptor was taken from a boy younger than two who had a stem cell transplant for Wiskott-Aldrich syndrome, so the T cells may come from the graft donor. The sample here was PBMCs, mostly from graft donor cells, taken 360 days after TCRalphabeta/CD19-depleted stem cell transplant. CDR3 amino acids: CATSDLIRPADTQYF. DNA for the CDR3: TGTGCCACCAGTGATTTGATAAGACCGGCGGATACGCAGTATTTT.